The subject of this entry is one TCR beta chain. Antigen unknown. Donors consisted of healthy bone marrow donors. The sample originates from a study of cytomegalovirus exposure and HLA in healthy donors. Study-wide results and caveats: A missense DCLRE1C variant was associated with V- and J-gene trimming of TCR beta chains in a later analysis, and an independent cohort replicated the association.

Germline V lookup: CDR1 LNHDA, CDR2 SQIVND (reference sequence). Germline trimming cut 8 bases from V and 6 bases from J; bases unmatched to any gene: 8. CDR3 length equals 15 residues. PCR primers comprised 60 Vbeta and 13 Jbeta primers. Here immunoSEQ multiplex PCR was the method, and the copy in TCRdb shows in-frame clones only, minus some. The sample yields 180,000 or so clones, 70% to 90% seen once. The sample taken for sequencing was PBMCs. The sequence was collected from a man between 18 and 29 years old in good health and CMV-seropositive. The V gene is TRBV19, the J gene TRBJ1-6, with 9 bases identical to TRBD1. The CDR3 DNA follows: TGTGCCAGTTCCGGGACAGGGCCCCCTAATTCACCCCTCCACTTT. This codes for CASSGTGPPNSPLHF.